A single sample gave rise to the 28 T cell receptor beta chains below, sequenced in a study of T cell responses to AZD1222 COVID-19 vaccine. TCRdb keeps only in-frame clones here, not all; method: immunoSEQ multiplex PCR. This sample yields around 200,000 clones, of which approximately 94% are seen a single time; approximately 1.5% belongs to the top ten. Specimen: peripheral blood, collected 28 days after the second AZD1222 dose. These receptors came from an adult who received the AZD1222 COVID-19 vaccine.

This clone was counted a single time. The rearrangement joins TRBV7-3 to TRBJ1-1, with unresolved D. There are 15 residues in the CDR3. Deletions cut 5 bases from V and 0 bases from J, with 13 bases between. CDR1 is SGHTA and CDR2 is FQGTGA in the germline V gene. CDR3 region: CASSLQSLMNTEAFF. For the CDR3, the DNA is TGTGCCAGCAGCCTCCAATCGTTAATGAACACTGAAGCTTTCTTT.

The rearrangement links TRBV11-3 to TRBJ1-6; D unclear. CDR3 size: 13 residues. Germline-derived CDR1 and CDR2 are SGHNT and YENEEA. Trimming stripped 2 bases from V and 7 bases from J, with 6 bases between. The CDR3 region has the DNA TGTGCCAGCAGCTTATTTGGCAATTCACCCCTCCACTTT. Its translation: CASSLFGNSPLHF.

This clone appeared a single time. The gene calls are TRBV27 and TRBJ2-7, with 8 positions matching TRBD1. The CDR3 length is 16 residues. Germline V CDR1 and CDR2: MNHEY, SMNVEV (reference sequence). V shed 5 bases and J 7 bases; nucleotides not matched to a gene: 16. CDR3 bases: TGTGCCAGCAGTCCGCTCCCTCGACAGGGGCGGTGGGAGCAGTACTTC. This encodes CASSPLPRQGRWEQYF.

V and J are TRBV19 and TRBJ1-1, with 7 positions matching TRBD1. Germline V gene sequence: CDR1 LNHDA, CDR2 SQIVND (reference sequence). This CDR3 contains 13 residues. V trimming: 5 bases; J trimming: 7 bases; junction bases outside the gene matches: 7. The CDR3 loop is CASSFDRDLEAFF. In DNA, the CDR3 is TGTGCCAGTAGTTTTGACAGGGACCTTGAAGCTTTCTTT.

The chain couples TRBV28 to TRBJ1-1, with a weak D call TRBD1 (6 bases). V was pared by 3 bases and J by 1 base, with 12 bases between. There are 15 residues in the CDR3. Germline CDR1 MDHEN, CDR2 SYDVKM. CDR3 region: CASSFRDIRNTEAFF. CDR3 sequence (DNA): TGTGCCAGCAGTTTCCGGGACATCAGGAACACTGAAGCTTTCTTT.

The chain carries TRBV6-1 and TRBJ1-4; weak D call: TRBD1 (5 bases). CDR3 length: 16 amino acids. The germline gives CDR1 MNHNS, CDR2 SASEGT. V was pared by 2 bases and J by 6 bases, with 16 bases between. The CDR3 protein is CASSERKRGVDEKLFF. Written as DNA, the CDR3 is TGTGCCAGCAGTGAAAGAAAGAGAGGGGTCGATGAAAAACTGTTTTTT.

The chain recombines TRBV18 with TRBJ1-3, with D hard to call. V dropped 6 bases and J dropped 4 bases, with 7 bases sitting between them. Germline V CDR1 and CDR2: KGHSH, LQKENI. CDR3 size: 12 residues. The CDR3 spells CASSPEGNTIYF. In DNA form, the CDR3 reads TGTGCCAGCTCCCCGGAAGGAAACACCATATATTTT.

The J gene is TRBJ2-1, the V gene TRBV12-3 or TRBV12-4; maybe TRBD2 (5 bases). This CDR3 contains 11 residues. V was clipped by 7 bases and J by 10 bases, with 11 bases between them. This CDR3 reads CASTPTGEQFF. Here the CDR3 DNA reads TGTGCCAGCACCCCCACGGGGGAGCAGTTCTTC.

V is TRBV7-3 and J is TRBJ1-1; 7 bases agree with TRBD1. Germline loops: CDR1 SGHTA, CDR2 FQGTGA. V was pared by 5 bases and J by 9 bases, with 9 bases of the junction left unmatched. The CDR3 extends over 13 amino acids. CDR3 bases: TGTGCCAGCAGCCCTCAGGGGGGACAGAAAGCTTTCTTT. Protein product: CASSPQGGQKAFF.

The chain uses TRBV5-4 and TRBJ2-2; D ambiguous. The ends were cut back, 0 bases at V and 7 bases at J, with 7 bases in the middle. The germline gives CDR1 SGHNT, CDR2 YYREEE (reference sequence). This CDR3 contains 13 residues. The CDR3 loop is CASSLARDGELFF. CDR3 in DNA: TGTGCCAGCAGCTTGGCCCGAGACGGGGAGCTGTTTTTT.

The chain combines TRBV5-1 with TRBJ1-4; D is unresolved. The V gene lost 0 bases and the J gene lost 0 bases, with 9 bases spanning the gap. There are 16 residues in the CDR3. Germline V lookup: CDR1 SGHRS, CDR2 YFSETQ. The chain's CDR3 is CASSLAPVATNEKLFF. The CDR3, as DNA: TGCGCCAGCAGCTTGGCACCGGTTGCAACTAATGAAAAACTGTTTTTT.

The rearrangement joins TRBV6-5 to TRBJ1-6, with D possibly being TRBD1 (6 bases). Germline V gene lookup returns CDR1 MNHEY and CDR2 SVGAGI. The CDR3 runs 13 residues. Trimming shortened V by 11 bases and J by 5 bases, and 13 bases separated the two germline ends. CDR3 DNA sequence: TGTGCCGCGGGGCAGGGGAATAATTCACCCCTCCACTTT. Protein: CAAGQGNNSPLHF.

CDR3 sequence: CASSPISPQGGYGYTF. The CDR3 bases are TGCGCCAGCAGCCCGATCTCGCCTCAGGGGGGCTATGGCTACACCTTC. The chain combines TRBV4-1 with TRBJ1-2, with 7 bases aligning to TRBD1. Trimming took 4 bases from V and 4 from J; bases not matched to a gene: 12. Looked up from germline, CDR1 is MGHRA and CDR2 is YSYEKL. This CDR3 is 16 amino acids long.

The chain combines TRBV6-4 with TRBJ1-2, with D perhaps matching TRBD1 (5 bases). Germline-derived CDR1 and CDR2 are MRHNA and SNTAGT. The CDR3 totals 13 residues. V gave up 4 bases and J gave up 8 bases, with 14 bases separating them. The CDR3 loop reads CASSAQGVGGYTF. The CDR3 DNA reads as TGTGCCAGCAGTGCGCAGGGTGTGGGCGGCTACACCTTC.

This clone occurred a few times. J is TRBJ2-2 and V is TRBV6-2 or TRBV6-3; 7 bases map to TRBD1. The CDR3 extends over 14 amino acids. Germline CDR1 MNHEY, CDR2 SVGEGT. The ends lost 6 bases at V and 6 bases at J; junction bases unmatched: 7. CDR3 DNA: TGTGCCAGCAGCGACAGGGATGACGCCGGGGAGCTGTTTTTT. It codes for CASSDRDDAGELFF.

The chain couples TRBV4-1 to TRBJ1-2; 12 bases fit TRBD1. Unmatched junction bases numbered 3, after V lost 0 bases and J lost 4 bases. The CDR3 extends over 16 amino acids. Per the germline V gene, CDR1 is MGHRA and CDR2 is YSYEKL. The CDR3 nucleotides read TGCGCCAGCAGCCAAGAGGGACAGGGGGCAACCTATGGCTACACCTTC. Residues: CASSQEGQGATYGYTF.

The V gene is TRBV28, the J gene TRBJ1-3; D is undetermined. This CDR3 has 17 residues. CDR1 MDHEN and CDR2 SYDVKM come from the germline V gene. The V gene lost 1 base and the J gene lost 0 bases, with 13 bases spanning the gap. The CDR3 reads CASSLFRLADSGNTIYF. CDR3 DNA: TGTGCCAGCAGTTTATTCAGGTTAGCCGACTCTGGAAACACCATATATTTT.

This chain joins TRBV5-1 and TRBJ1-1; tentatively, D is TRBD1 (5 bases). The V and J ends lost 1 base and 1 base respectively, with 11 bases between them. The CDR3 has 15 residues. The germline V gene encodes CDR1 SGHRS and CDR2 YFSETQ. CDR3 residues: CASSLLWDGNTEAFF. CDR3 nucleotides: TGCGCCAGCAGCTTGCTGTGGGACGGGAACACTGAAGCTTTCTTT.

This clone was seen repeatedly, ten times or more. The gene calls are TRBV6-1 and TRBJ1-4, with D perhaps TRBD1 (5 bases). The CDR3 totals 16 residues. V lost 1 base and J lost 4, with 13 bases in between. CDR1 and CDR2 from the germline V gene are MNHNS and SASEGT. The CDR3 region is CASSEVEGTGNEKLFF. The DNA for the CDR3 is TGTGCCAGCAGTGAAGTGGAGGGGACGGGTAATGAAAAACTGTTTTTT.

This clone was counted once. The chain recombines TRBV20-1 with TRBJ2-6, with D maybe TRBD2 (5 bases). The germline CDR1 and CDR2 sequences are DFQATT and SNEGSKA (reference sequence). Deletions cut 3 bases from V and 4 bases from J, with 10 bases between. The CDR3 is made up of 14 amino acids. The DNA for the CDR3 is TGCAGTGCTAGTCGGGGTCTAGGGGCCAACGTCCTGACTTTC. It specifies CSASRGLGANVLTF.

The DNA of the CDR3 is TGTGCCAGCAGTTCCGGGACAGGGGGCGGGCAGCCCCAGCATTTT. It translates to CASSSGTGGGQPQHF. The chain joins TRBV11-3 to TRBJ1-5, with 12 bases aligning to TRBD1. CDR3 length: 15 residues. Trimming removed 6 bases from V and 7 bases from J; junction bases left unmatched: 7. Germline V lookup: CDR1 SGHNT, CDR2 YENEEA.

The chain has TRBV5-4 and TRBJ1-2; D not certain. Germline assignment: CDR1 SGHNT and CDR2 YYREEE (reference sequence). V lost 5 bases, J lost 2 bases, and 13 bases lay in between. The CDR3 length is 14 residues. The CDR3 region has the DNA TGTGCCAGCAGGAGAGAGCCGCTAAACTATGGCTACACCTTC. This codes for CASRREPLNYGYTF.

The chain has TRBV6-5 and TRBJ2-1; 7 bases map to TRBD2. The V gene end was trimmed by 0 bases and the J gene end by 8 bases; junction bases not matched to a gene: 7. This CDR3 is 15 amino acids long. Per germline, CDR1 MNHEY and CDR2 SVGAGI. CDR3 region: CASSYSPGLSYEQFF. The CDR3 nucleotides read TGTGCCAGCAGTTACTCCCCGGGACTAAGCTATGAGCAGTTCTTC.

This clone was seen more than once but under ten times. This chain uses TRBV12-3 or TRBV12-4 with TRBJ1-3; D gene uncertain. This CDR3 comprises 12 residues. V dropped 7 bases and J dropped 3 bases, with 7 bases sitting between them. CDR3 sequence (DNA): TGTGCCAGCAAAGGAGTTGGAAACACCATATATTTT. Amino acids: CASKGVGNTIYF.

The chain joins TRBV6-5 to TRBJ1-1; D is undetermined. The CDR3 is made up of 13 amino acids. Trimming cost V 6 bases and J 1 base, with 9 bases left between them. Germline loops: CDR1 MNHEY, CDR2 SVGAGI. CDR3 amino acids: CASRTDGNTEAFF. The CDR3, as DNA: TGTGCCAGCAGAACGGACGGGAACACTGAAGCTTTCTTT.

The chain recombines TRBV18 with TRBJ2-7; D is uncertain. The germline gives CDR1 KGHSH, CDR2 LQKENI. V dropped 3 bases and J dropped 7 bases, with 13 bases sitting between them. The CDR3 has 13 residues. The CDR3 sequence is CASSPPGEMEQYF. DNA for the CDR3: TGTGCCAGCTCACCCCCTGGCGAAATGGAGCAGTACTTC.

This chain links TRBV18 with TRBJ1-3; 7 bases map to TRBD1. Germline CDR1 is KGHSH and CDR2 is LQKENI. The CDR3 loop spans 14 amino acids. The V and J ends lost 4 bases and 3 bases, in that order; junction bases with no gene match: 3. The CDR3 region is CASSHGTDGNTIYF. The CDR3, as DNA: TGTGCCAGCTCACACGGGACAGATGGAAACACCATATATTTT.

The gene calls are TRBV28 and TRBJ1-3; 8 nucleotides match TRBD1. The CDR3 contains 17 residues. The V gene's germline CDR1 is MDHEN and CDR2 SYDVKM. J lost 0 bases, V lost 5 bases, and 9 bases had no gene match. CDR3 bases: TGTGCCAGCAGTCGTTGGACAGGGAAATTCTCTGGAAACACCATATATTTT. Encoded protein: CASSRWTGKFSGNTIYF. Using reference TRBV28 and TRBJ1-3 for the parts outside the CDR3, the full variable domain is DVKVTQSSRYLVKRTGEKVFLECVQDMDHENMFWYRQDPGLGLRLIYFSYDVKMKEKGDIPEGYSVSREKKERFSLILESASTNQTSMYLCASSRWTGKFSGNTIYFGEGSWLTVV.